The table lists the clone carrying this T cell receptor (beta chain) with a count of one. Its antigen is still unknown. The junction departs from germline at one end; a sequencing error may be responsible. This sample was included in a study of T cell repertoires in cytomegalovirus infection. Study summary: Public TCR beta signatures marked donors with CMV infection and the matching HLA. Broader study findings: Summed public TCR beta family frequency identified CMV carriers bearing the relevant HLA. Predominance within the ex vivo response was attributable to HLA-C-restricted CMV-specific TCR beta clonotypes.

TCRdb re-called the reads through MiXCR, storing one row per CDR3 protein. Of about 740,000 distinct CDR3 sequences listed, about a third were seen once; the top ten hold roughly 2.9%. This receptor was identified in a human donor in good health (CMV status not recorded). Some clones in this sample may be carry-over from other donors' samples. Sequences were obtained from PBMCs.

The CDR3 DNA reads as TGTGCCAGCATCTTGCTGAGACACAGGGGCTTGCAGTTCTTC. Encoded protein: CASILLRHRGLQFF. The chain couples TRBV5-4 to TRBJ2-1; 7 bases agree with TRBD1. The CDR3 totals 14 residues. Germline V gene lookup returns CDR1 SGHNT and CDR2 YYREEE (reference sequence). Using reference TRBV5-4 and TRBJ2-1 for the parts outside the CDR3, the full variable domain is ETGVTQSPTHLIKTRGQQVTLRCSSQSGHNTVSWYQQALGQGPQFIFQYYREEENGRGNFPPRFSGLQFPNYSSELNVNALELDDSALYLCASILLRHRGLQFFGPGTRLTVL.